A single sample is the source of the 17 T cell receptor beta chains below, sequenced in a study of blood T cells in healthy people across ages. With a J-beta primer mix and a sample-barcoded 5' primer, a second PCR ran about 6 to 11 cycles. TCRdb reprocessed the 5' RACE reads via MiXCR and lists one record per CDR3 protein. The repertoire holds about 620,000 distinct CDR3 sequences, approximately 21% seen once, with roughly 3.7% in the top ten. Specimen: blood. These receptors all stem from a man aged 65-85 years in good health.

The chain links TRBV24-1 to TRBJ2-5; TRBD1 is a possible D gene (5 bases). Trimming took off 3 bases at V and 11 bases at J, with 12 bases between the two ends. The CDR3 sequence is 12 residues long. Germline values: CDR1 KGHDR, CDR2 SFDVKD. CDR3 amino acids: CATSDLPTAQYF. Here the CDR3 DNA reads TGTGCCACCAGTGATCTACCGACAGCTCAGTACTTC.

This clonotype was seen only a few times. The chain has TRBV7-2 and TRBJ2-7; 8 bases map to TRBD2. Per germline, CDR1 SGHTA and CDR2 FQGNSA. The CDR3 is 18 residues long. V lost 1 base to trimming and J lost 3 bases; unmatched junction nucleotides: 14. This CDR3 reads CASSLERAAGALLYEQYF. The CDR3 DNA reads as TGTGCCAGCAGCTTAGAGAGGGCAGCGGGGGCCCTCCTCTACGAGCAGTACTTC.

This clonotype was counted between two and nine times. The gene calls are TRBV25-1 and TRBJ1-4, with a possible D match to TRBD1 (5 bases). Trimming stripped 6 bases from V and 5 bases from J, with 10 bases between. CDR3 length equals 13 residues. Germline CDR1 MGHDK, CDR2 SYGVNS. The CDR3 sequence: CASSYRQNEKLFF. CDR3 bases: TGTGCCAGCAGCTATCGACAGAATGAAAAACTGTTTTTT.

This clonotype came up a few times. The V gene is TRBV27, the J gene TRBJ2-5, with D possibly matching TRBD1 (5 bases). The CDR3 totals 14 residues. Germline CDR1 and CDR2: MNHEY and SMNVEV (reference sequence). The V end lost 5 bases, the J end lost 5 bases, and 15 bases lay between the germline ends. CDR3 protein: CASSPIPGSETQYF. Here the CDR3 DNA reads TGTGCCAGCAGTCCGATTCCAGGGTCCGAGACCCAGTACTTC.

This clonotype showed up just a few times. V is TRBV6-2 or TRBV6-3 and J is TRBJ2-3; 14 nucleotides align to TRBD2. Germline values: CDR1 MNHEY, CDR2 SVGEGT. Trimming took 3 bases from V and 0 from J; bases not matched to a gene: 5. This CDR3 spans 18 amino acids. The CDR3 loop reads CASSYATSGRDSTDTQYF. CDR3 DNA: TGTGCCAGCAGTTATGCGACTAGCGGGAGGGATAGCACAGATACGCAGTATTTT.

The V gene is TRBV5-8, the J gene TRBJ2-4, with 15 nucleotides matching TRBD2. The germline V gene has CDR1 SGHTS and CDR2 YDEGEE. The CDR3 is made up of 17 amino acids. V dropped 3 bases and J dropped 8; count of bases not matched to a gene: 9. CDR3 sequence reads: CASSYPGLAGGGDIQYF. The CDR3 coding sequence is TGTGCCAGCAGCTACCCGGGACTAGCGGGAGGAGGAGACATTCAGTACTTC. Combining the CDR3 with reference TRBV5-8 and TRBJ2-4 gives the whole variable domain EAGVTQSPTHLIKTRGQQATLRCSPISGHTSVYWYQQALGLGLQFLLWYDEGEERNRGNFPPRFSGRQFPNYSSELNVNALELEDSALYLCASSYPGLAGGGDIQYFGAGTRLSVL.

The chain has TRBV19 and TRBJ2-3, with D uncertain. Between the trimmed V and J ends, which lost 3 bases and 6 bases, there was a span of 13 bases. The CDR3 extends over 14 amino acids. CDR1 and CDR2 from the germline V gene are LNHDA and SQIVND (reference sequence). CDR3 nucleotide sequence: TGTGCCAGTAGTATGACTGAAGCGCGTGATACGCAGTATTTT. Translation: CASSMTEARDTQYF. Complete variable domain (other parts from reference TRBV19 and TRBJ2-3): DGGITQSPKYLFRKEGQNVTLSCEQNLNHDAMYWYRQDPGQGLRLIYYSQIVNDFQKGDIAEGYSVSREKKESFPLTVTSAQKNPTAFYLCASSMTEARDTQYFGPGTRLTVL.

This clonotype showed up just a few times. V is TRBV9 and J is TRBJ1-2, with 8 bases lining up with TRBD1. V lost 5 bases to trimming and J lost 5 bases; unmatched junction nucleotides: 8. This CDR3 comprises 14 residues. The germline CDR1 and CDR2 sequences are SGDLS and YYNGEE. CDR3 protein: CASSAGQGNYGYTF. CDR3 DNA sequence: TGTGCCAGCAGTGCAGGACAGGGAAATTATGGCTACACCTTC. The full variable domain, its missing parts supplied by reference TRBV9 and TRBJ1-2, is DSGVTQTPKHLITATGQRVTLRCSPRSGDLSVYWYQQSLDQGLQFLIQYYNGEERAKGNILERFSAQQFPDLHSELNLSSLELGDSALYFCASSAGQGNYGYTFGSGTRLTVV.

A note on this clonotype: A junction boundary mismatches the germline segment, possibly from a read error. The V gene is TRBV7-3, the J gene TRBJ2-7; D unresolved. The germline V gene encodes CDR1 SGHTA and CDR2 FQGTGA. This CDR3 contains 11 residues. DNA for the CDR3: TGTCCCAGCAGCGACGGGTTTGTGCAGTACTTC. Translation: CPSSDGFVQYF.

About this clonotype: At one end, the junction sequence differs from germline, possibly due to a read error. The V gene is TRBV3-1, the J gene TRBJ1-1; D ambiguous. The germline V gene has CDR1 LGHDT and CDR2 YNNKEL (reference sequence). There are 15 residues in the CDR3. This CDR3 is CASSQAQTKNTEAFF. The CDR3 DNA is TGTGCCAGCAGTCAAGCACAGACGAAGAACACTGAAGCTTTCTTT.

This clonotype has only one observation. The chain joins TRBV20-1 to TRBJ2-3; possibly TRBD2 for D (6 bases). Looked up from germline, CDR1 is DFQATT and CDR2 is SNEGSKA (reference sequence). Trimming removed 4 bases from V and 2 bases from J, with 10 bases in between. There are 13 residues in the CDR3. The CDR3 sequence is CSAMSGYTDTQYF. CDR3 sequence (DNA): TGCAGTGCTATGAGCGGGTACACAGATACGCAGTATTTT.

This clonotype was observed a few times. The genes are TRBV29-1 and TRBJ2-1; TRBD2 agrees at 13 bases. The CDR3 is 18 amino acids. Germline loops: CDR1 SQVTM, CDR2 ANQGSEA. V was pared by 4 bases and J by 0 bases, with 9 bases of the junction left unmatched. This CDR3 reads CSVGGLAGVGSSYNEQFF. As DNA, the CDR3 is TGCAGCGTTGGCGGACTAGCGGGAGTGGGGAGCTCCTACAATGAGCAGTTCTTC.

This clonotype has a handful of counts. The chain joins TRBV5-1 to TRBJ2-2; D is possibly TRBD2 (7 bases). The CDR3 covers 20 residues. V was cut by 0 bases and J by 7 bases, with 28 bases left in between. Germline CDR1 reads SGHRS; CDR2 reads YFSETQ. As DNA, the CDR3 is TGCGCCAGCAGCTTGGTCCCGCCCGGGACACGGACGGGAGGTTTCGGGGAGCTGTTTTTT. It specifies CASSLVPPGTRTGGFGELFF. The variable domain in full, with the rest retrieved from reference TRBV5-1 and TRBJ2-2, is KAGVTQTPRYLIKTRGQQVTLSCSPISGHRSVSWYQQTPGQGLQFLFEYFSETQRNKGNFPGRFSGRQFSNSRSEMNVSTLELGDSALYLCASSLVPPGTRTGGFGELFFGEGSRLTVL.

This clonotype was recorded only once. The chain joins TRBV18 to TRBJ2-7, with D unresolved. The CDR3 totals 12 residues. Germline CDR1 reads KGHSH; CDR2 reads LQKENI. Trimming removed 5 bases from V and 5 bases from J, with 10 bases in between. CDR3 protein: CASSERRDEQYF. The CDR3 DNA reads as TGTGCCAGCTCAGAACGTCGAGACGAGCAGTACTTC.

This clonotype has a count of ten or more. This chain joins TRBV18 and TRBJ1-2; 9 bases are shared with TRBD1. The CDR3 loop spans 16 amino acids. V shed 3 bases, J shed 3 bases, and the junction held 8 bases outside the gene matches. Germline CDR1 is KGHSH and CDR2 is LQKENI. The CDR3 loop reads CASSPPGTGNHYGYTF. The CDR3 nucleotides are TGTGCCAGCTCACCGCCCGGGACAGGGAACCACTATGGCTACACCTTC.

This clonotype occurred many times. The rearrangement joins TRBV5-5 to TRBJ2-7, with D possibly matching TRBD1 (6 bases). Germline-derived CDR1 and CDR2 are SGHKS and YYEKEE (reference sequence). Trimming stripped 1 base from V and 1 base from J, with 12 bases between. This CDR3 region has 15 residues. The CDR3 spells CASSLKGEGSYEQYF. For the CDR3, the DNA is TGTGCCAGCAGCTTGAAGGGGGAAGGTTCCTACGAGCAGTACTTC.

V usage is TRBV2 and J usage is TRBJ2-7, with D unresolved. The V and J ends lost 6 bases and 1 base respectively, with 13 bases between them. This CDR3 contains 14 residues. The germline gives CDR1 SNHLY, CDR2 FYNNEI. The CDR3 DNA follows: TGTGCCAGCAGCAAAGGACCGATTTCCTACGAGCAGTACTTC. The encoded protein is CASSKGPISYEQYF.